This T cell receptor beta chain was identified in a study of vaccination effects on CD4 cells after COVID-19. Method: immunoSEQ multiplex PCR; TCRdb's copy keeps in-frame clones and lacks some. This repertoire shows roughly 20,000 clones, around 68% found once; its top ten account for approximately 10%. The CDR3 runs to 15 residues. As to this clone: Its antigen is undetermined.

Before sequencing took place, the ViraFEST assay used viral peptide pools to expand antigen-specific CD4+ T cells. When roughly eleven days of culture had elapsed, CD4+ T cells were isolated. Vaccine recipients lacked prior SARS-CoV-2 infection and had negative nucleocapsid antibodies. This sequence originates from a human donor who received a COVID-19 vaccine. The sample was CD4+ T cells from PBMCs cultured with HCoV-NL63 spike peptides, taken before COVID-19 vaccination. The genes are TRBV21-1 and TRBJ2-2; TRBD1, the table's D call, lacks a check against the DNA. TRBV21-1 is a pseudogene. CDR3 bases: TGTGCCAGCAGCAGTGCCAGGACGAACACCGGGGAGCTGTTTTTT. Translation: CASSSARTNTGELFF.